The next 7 T cell receptor beta chains were all read from a single sample in a study of blood T cells in healthy people across ages. Alongside a J-beta primer mix, a sample-barcoded 5' primer served in a second PCR lasting about 7 to 11 cycles. TCRdb called the 5' RACE reads again in MiXCR, with one record for every CDR3 protein. The sample holds about 1.6 million distinct CDR3 sequences, roughly 32% seen once. Material: blood. These receptor sequences come from a woman under 40 in good health.

This chain joins TRBV6-2 or TRBV6-3 and TRBJ2-3; D perhaps matches TRBD1 (5 bases). This CDR3 is built from 12 residues. V gave up 9 bases and J gave up 4 bases, with 11 bases separating them. The V gene's germline CDR1 is MNHEY and CDR2 SVGEGT. The CDR3 region is CASGEGADTQYF. In DNA form, the CDR3 reads TGTGCCAGTGGGGAAGGGGCAGATACGCAGTATTTT.

As to this clonotype: A much larger clone differs from this one at a single base, so this may be a read error. The V gene is TRBV12-3 or TRBV12-4, the J gene TRBJ2-7; TRBD1 is a possible D gene (5 bases). V was shortened by 5 bases and J by 10 bases, with 18 bases between the two germline ends. The CDR3 has 13 amino acids. The CDR3 DNA reads as TGTGCCAGCAGTCCTGCCAGGGCAGAGGCCCAGTACTTC. This sequence encodes CASSPARAEAQYF.

This clonotype was counted many times. This chain uses TRBV4-1 with TRBJ2-7; no clear D. The V gene lost 0 bases and the J gene lost 3 bases, with 9 bases spanning the gap. Looked up from germline, CDR1 is MGHRA and CDR2 is YSYEKL. This CDR3 region has 14 residues. CDR3 sequence reads: CASSQDPRNYEQYF. As DNA, the CDR3 is TGCGCCAGCAGCCAAGATCCCAGAAACTACGAGCAGTACTTC.

The chain employs TRBV20-1 and TRBJ1-4; no clear D gene. The V end lost 0 bases, the J end lost 1 base, and 12 bases lay between the germline ends. Per the germline V gene, CDR1 is DFQATT and CDR2 is SNEGSKA (reference sequence). This CDR3 is built from 16 residues. The CDR3 DNA sequence: TGCAGTGCTAGAGATAGAACAGCCGGAACTAATGAAAAACTGTTTTTT. This encodes CSARDRTAGTNEKLFF.

The chain carries TRBV9 and TRBJ1-5; 8 positions agree with TRBD1. Germline V gene data show CDR1 as SGDLS and CDR2 as YYNGEE. The CDR3 sequence is 14 residues long. The trim removed 4 bases at V and 6 bases at J, leaving 6 bases unmatched. This chain's CDR3 is CASSTGQDPQPQHF. CDR3 nucleotide sequence: TGTGCCAGCAGCACGGGACAGGATCCTCAGCCCCAGCATTTT.

The sample holds a few counts of this clonotype. The J gene is TRBJ1-2, the V gene TRBV7-9; possible D gene TRBD1, 6 bases. The germline CDR1 and CDR2 sequences are SEHNR and FQNEAQ (reference sequence). The CDR3 is 13 residues long. V lost 4 bases to trimming and J lost 8 bases, with 14 bases between them. CDR3 region: CASSSPGGLGYTF. CDR3 bases: TGTGCCAGCAGCTCCCCGGGGGGGCTCGGCTACACCTTC.

Points on this clonotype: An end of the junction does not agree with germline; a read error may underlie this. This chain connects TRBV20-1 to TRBJ1-5; tentative D call: TRBD1 (6 bases). Germline CDR1 reads DFQATT; CDR2 reads SNEGSKA (reference sequence). The CDR3 length is 14 residues. CDR3: CSASSGQYNQSQHF. The CDR3 DNA follows: TGCAGTGCTAGTAGCGGACAGTACAATCAGTCCCAGCATTTT.